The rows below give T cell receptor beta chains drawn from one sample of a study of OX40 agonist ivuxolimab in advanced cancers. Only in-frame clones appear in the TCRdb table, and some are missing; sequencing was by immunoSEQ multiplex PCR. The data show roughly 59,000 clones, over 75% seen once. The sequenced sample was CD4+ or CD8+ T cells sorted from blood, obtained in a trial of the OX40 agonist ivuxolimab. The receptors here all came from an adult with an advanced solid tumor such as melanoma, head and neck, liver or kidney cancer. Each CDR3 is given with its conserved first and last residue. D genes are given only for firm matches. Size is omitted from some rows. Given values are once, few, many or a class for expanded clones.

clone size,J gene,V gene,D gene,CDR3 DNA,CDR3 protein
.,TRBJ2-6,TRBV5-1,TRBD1,TGCGCCAGCCGACAGGGGGCTGGGGCCAACGTCCTGACTTTC,CASRQGAGANVLTF
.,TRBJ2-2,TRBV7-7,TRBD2,TGTGCTAGCAGCCCGGGACTATCTTTTGTCGGGGAGCTGTTTTTT,CASSPGLSFVGELFF
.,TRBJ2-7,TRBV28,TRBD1,TGTGCCAGCACCAAGACAGGGTACTACGAGCAGTACTTC,CASTKTGYYEQYF
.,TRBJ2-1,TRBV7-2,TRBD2,TGTGCCAGCAGCTTCAGGACTAGCGGGGTCGACAATGAGCAGTTCTTC,CASSFRTSGVDNEQFF
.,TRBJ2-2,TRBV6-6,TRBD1,TGTGCCAGCAGCCGGACAGGGAACACCGGGGAGCTGTTTTTT,CASSRTGNTGELFF
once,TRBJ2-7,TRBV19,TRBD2,TGTGCCAGTAGTATAGCTGGACTAGCGGGAAGCTCCTACGAGCAGTACTTC,CASSIAGLAGSSYEQYF
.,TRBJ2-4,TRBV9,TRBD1,TGTGCCAGCAGCCAAGGACAGGGTTTGGACATTCAGTACTTC,CASSQGQGLDIQYF
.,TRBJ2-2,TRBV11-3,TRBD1,TGTGCCAGCAGCCCTGGGACAGGGACGGACGGGGAGCTGTTTTTT,CASSPGTGTDGELFF
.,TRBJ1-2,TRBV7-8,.,TGTGCCAGCAGCGTTGGGTCCAACTATGGCTACACCTTC,CASSVGSNYGYTF
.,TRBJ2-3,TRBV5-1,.,TGCGCCAGCAGCTTGTGGGGACTCGAGGCAGATACGCAGTATTTT,CASSLWGLEADTQYF
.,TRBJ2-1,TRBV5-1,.,TGCGCCAGCAGCTTGGGAGGGATGAGCTCCTACAATGAGCAGTTCTTC,CASSLGGMSSYNEQFF
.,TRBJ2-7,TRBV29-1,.,TGCAGCGCTGGGGGTATGAGAGGGCGCAAATCCTCCTACGAGCAGTACTTC,CSAGGMRGRKSSYEQYF
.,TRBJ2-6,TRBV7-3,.,TGTGCCAGCAGCTTAACTCGAAGCTCTGGGGCCAACGTCCTGACTTTC,CASSLTRSSGANVLTF
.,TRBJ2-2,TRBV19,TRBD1,TGTGCCAGTAGTGACGACAGGGCATCGATCACCGGGGAGCTGTTTTTT,CASSDDRASITGELFF
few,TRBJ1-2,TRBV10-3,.,TGTGCCATCAGTGAGACTAGTGAGGGCTACACCTTC,CAISETSEGYTF